Below, 14 T cell receptor beta chains from the same sample are listed, as sequenced in a study of T cells in localized non-small cell lung cancer. Here immunoSEQ multiplex PCR was the method, and the copy in TCRdb shows in-frame clones only, minus some. Seen here are approximately 24,000 clones, under 95% observed once, and the top ten hold over 3.5%. The sequenced sample was peripheral blood, obtained before any cancer treatment. The receptors were gathered from a female donor over 55 with stage II squamous cell lung carcinoma.

In this sample, this clone turned up a few times. The chain is built from TRBV5-1 and TRBJ2-7; 9 positions match TRBD2. The CDR3 length is 15 residues. Trimming at V came to 0 bases and at J to 6 bases, leaving 7 bases not matched to a gene. Germline CDR1 SGHRS, CDR2 YFSETQ. The CDR3 region is CASSLAGLAGSEQYF. CDR3 in DNA: TGCGCCAGCAGCTTGGCCGGGCTAGCGGGGAGCGAGCAGTACTTC.

The chain's CDR3 is CASRWRGRTGELFF. Here the CDR3 DNA reads TGTGCCAGCAGATGGAGGGGGCGGACCGGGGAGCTGTTTTTT. V usage is TRBV28 and J usage is TRBJ2-2; TRBD1 might be the D (7 bases). Germline CDR1 and CDR2: MDHEN and SYDVKM. The ends were cut back, 6 bases at V and 5 bases at J, with 13 bases in the middle. The CDR3 covers 14 residues.

The genes are TRBV6-1 and TRBJ1-3; TRBD1 matches 9 bases. V shed 5 bases and J 4 bases; nucleotides not matched to a gene: 6. Germline V gene sequence: CDR1 MNHNS, CDR2 SASEGT. The CDR3 runs 15 residues. This CDR3 reads CASSQGQGFGNTIYF. The CDR3 DNA sequence: TGTGCCAGCAGTCAGGGACAGGGTTTCGGAAACACCATATATTTT.

This clone was observed a few times. The chain joins TRBV4-2 to TRBJ2-5, with 7 bases that match TRBD2. The V and J ends lost 0 bases and 5 bases, in that order; junction bases with no gene match: 9. Germline V gene lookup returns CDR1 LGHNA and CDR2 YNFKEQ. This CDR3 region has 16 residues. The CDR3 here is CASSQESTSGMETQYF. The CDR3 DNA reads as TGTGCCAGCAGCCAAGAAAGCACCAGCGGGATGGAGACCCAGTACTTC.

The V call is TRBV18, the J call TRBJ2-6; D might be TRBD1 (6 bases). Between the trimmed V and J ends, which lost 2 bases and 0 bases, there was a span of 8 bases. In germline, CDR1 is KGHSH, CDR2 LQKENI. CDR3 length: 16 amino acids. The CDR3 DNA follows: TGTGCCAGCTCACCAGGACAGAGCTCTGGGGCCAACGTCCTGACTTTC. It translates to CASSPGQSSGANVLTF.

Concerning this clone itself: Since the CDR3 does not end with the conserved phenylalanine or tryptophan, this likely comes from a read error. Because the CDR3's place on the DNA is in doubt, the DNA is left out and the CDR3 is given as listed by TCRdb. The chain links TRBV6-6 to TRBJ2-7. CDR1 MNHNY and CDR2 SVGAGI come from the germline V gene (reference sequence). The CDR3 length equals 12 residues, ends included. The CDR3 region is CASSYSGTDFRL.

This chain joins TRBV15 and TRBJ1-6; tentative D call: TRBD1 (5 bases). CDR1 is LNHNV and CDR2 is YYDKDF in the germline V gene (reference sequence). The CDR3 is 14 residues long. Trimming took 1 base from V and 11 from J, leaving 12 bases between them. In nucleotides, the CDR3 is TGTGCCACCAGCAGAGGGGGAGGGGCCCCACCCCTCCACTTT. Encoded protein: CATSRGGGAPPLHF.

This clone appeared once. CDR3 sequence: CASSVDGLSNTEAFF. CDR3 in DNA: TGTGCCAGCAGCGTAGACGGACTCTCGAACACTGAAGCTTTCTTT. This rearrangement joins TRBV9 to TRBJ1-1; D is undetermined. This CDR3 region has 15 residues. V dropped 0 bases and J dropped 1 base, with 10 bases sitting between them. Germline V lookup: CDR1 SGDLS, CDR2 YYNGEE. Full variable domain (outside the CDR3, taken from reference TRBV9 and TRBJ1-1): DSGVTQTPKHLITATGQRVTLRCSPRSGDLSVYWYQQSLDQGLQFLIQYYNGEERAKGNILERFSAQQFPDLHSELNLSSLELGDSALYFCASSVDGLSNTEAFFGQGTRLTVV.

This clone was seen only a few times. J is TRBJ1-2 and V is TRBV30, with TRBD1 matching over 9 bases. The CDR3 sequence is 14 residues long. The ends lost 3 bases at V and 7 bases at J; junction bases unmatched: 9. The germline gives CDR1 GTSNPN, CDR2 SVGIG (reference sequence). The CDR3 DNA is TGTGCCTGGAGCTCTAAGGACAGGGGAGGTGGCTACACCTTC. Translation: CAWSSKDRGGGYTF.

The rearrangement uses TRBV28 and TRBJ1-6, with 8 bases that match TRBD1. The junction had 8 bases not matched to a gene; V was cut back by 5 bases and J by 2 bases. Per germline, CDR1 MDHEN and CDR2 SYDVKM. The CDR3 is 17 residues long. CDR3 amino acids: CASSPPTGVTYNSPLHF. CDR3 nucleotide sequence: TGTGCCAGCAGTCCTCCGACAGGGGTCACCTATAATTCACCCCTCCACTTT.

The gene calls are TRBV11-3 and TRBJ1-5; unclear D gene. This CDR3 comprises 12 residues. CDR1 SGHNT and CDR2 YENEEA come from the germline V gene. Trimming shortened V by 2 bases and J by 7 bases, and 6 bases separated the two germline ends. In nucleotides, the CDR3 is TGTGCCAGCAGCTTAAAGTGGCAGCCCCAGCATTTT. Its protein is CASSLKWQPQHF.

The chain uses TRBV27 and TRBJ1-1, with unresolved D. From germline, CDR1 is MNHEY and CDR2 SMNVEV (reference sequence). The CDR3 covers 12 residues. V lost 2 bases, J lost 11 bases, and 12 bases lay in between. Written as DNA, the CDR3 is TGTGCCAGCAGTTTAGACGGACTGGAGGCTTTCTTT. It codes for CASSLDGLEAFF.

The chain links TRBV5-1 to TRBJ1-2; 10 nucleotides match TRBD1. The V gene end was trimmed by 2 bases and the J gene end by 8 bases; junction bases not matched to a gene: 9. The CDR3 spans 15 residues. Germline V gene lookup returns CDR1 SGHRS and CDR2 YFSETQ. The CDR3 is CASSFIPGQGLGYTF. The CDR3 DNA reads as TGCGCCAGCAGCTTTATACCGGGACAGGGGTTGGGCTACACCTTC.

Written as DNA, the CDR3 is TGTGCCAGCGGGGGACAGGAGTCCTACAATGAGCAGTTCTTC. It yields the protein CASGGQESYNEQFF. The chain is built from TRBV7-9 and TRBJ2-1; 8 bases fit TRBD1. J was trimmed by 1 base and V by 8 bases; bases with no gene match: 4. Germline loops: CDR1 SEHNR, CDR2 FQNEAQ (reference sequence). CDR3 length: 14 amino acids. Variable domain in full (rest from reference TRBV7-9 and TRBJ2-1): DTGVSQNPRHKITKRGQNVTFRCDPISEHNRLYWYRQTLGQGPEFLTYFQNEAQLEKSRLLSDRFSAERPKGSFSTLEIQRTEQGDSAMYLCASGGQESYNEQFFGPGTRLTVL.